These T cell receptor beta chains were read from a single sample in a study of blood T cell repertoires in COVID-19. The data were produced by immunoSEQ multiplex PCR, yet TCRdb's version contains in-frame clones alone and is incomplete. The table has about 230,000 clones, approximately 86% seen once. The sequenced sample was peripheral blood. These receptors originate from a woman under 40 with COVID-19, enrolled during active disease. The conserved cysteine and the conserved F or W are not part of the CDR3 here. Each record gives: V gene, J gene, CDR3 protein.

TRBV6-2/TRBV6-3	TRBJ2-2	ASSPAGMANTGELF
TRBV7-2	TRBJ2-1	ASSFLYGDEQF
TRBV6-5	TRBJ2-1	ASSYSGGRAKQF
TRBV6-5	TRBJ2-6	ASSSGGGANVLT
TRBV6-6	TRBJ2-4	ASTREARNIQY
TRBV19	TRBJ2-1	ASSRAGPAYNEQF
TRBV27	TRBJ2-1	ASSGGWNEQF
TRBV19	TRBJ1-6	ASSLGQWDSPLH
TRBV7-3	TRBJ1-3	ASSPRHREGNTIY
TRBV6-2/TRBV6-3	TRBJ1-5	ASSSDTVRPQH
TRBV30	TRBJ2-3	AWIRRLAGGPPDTQY
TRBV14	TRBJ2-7	ASSLWTGSAYEQY
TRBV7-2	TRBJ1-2	ASGSGTGAGGSGYT
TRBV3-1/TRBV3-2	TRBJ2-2	ASSHEGLAVTNTGELF
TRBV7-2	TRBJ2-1	ASSLGPDNEQF
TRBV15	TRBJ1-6	ATSRGQGMNSPLH
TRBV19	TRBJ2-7	ASTPGAHSYEQY
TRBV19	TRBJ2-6	ASIGATGDRFSGANVLT
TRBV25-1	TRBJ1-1	ASSDRAEAF
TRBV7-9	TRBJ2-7	ASSLDFGTGGSSSYEQY
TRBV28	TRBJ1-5	ASRSTGGFQPQH
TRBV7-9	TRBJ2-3	ASSSRLAGGLATDTQY
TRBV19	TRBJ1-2	ASSPTGDYGYT
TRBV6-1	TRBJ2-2	ASSDRWGPFNTGELF
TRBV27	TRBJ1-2	ASSYTRGNYYGYT
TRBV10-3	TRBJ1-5	ATQDRSHSNQPQH
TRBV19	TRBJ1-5	ASSYSNQPQH